The rows below give T cell receptor beta chains drawn from one sample of a study of CD8+ T cells in alopecia areata. This table comes from immunoSEQ multiplex PCR, and its TCRdb copy is limited to in-frame clones, with some not included. This sample yields 130,000 or so clones, of which 60% to 65% are seen a single time; around 5.7% belongs to the top ten. The specimen was CD4+ T cells sorted from blood, collected at week 4, from a patient treated with tofacitinib. All receptors come from a human donor with alopecia areata. Both conserved end residues are part of each CDR3. Fields, in order: CDR3 protein, CDR3 DNA, D gene, clone size, J gene, V gene. A D gene is named only where the DNA matches it firmly. Rows give clone size only sometimes, using once, few, many, or a class for an expanded clone.

CASSGQVSGPGYTF	TGTGCCAGCAGTGGTCAGGTGTCGGGTCCTGGCTACACCTTC	.	.	TRBJ1-2	TRBV5-4
CASSQSNSNQPQHF	TGTGCCAGCTCTCAGTCGAATAGCAATCAGCCCCAGCATTTT	.	.	TRBJ1-5	TRBV4-2
CSVERRSRSSYEQYF	TGCAGCGTTGAACGTCGGAGCCGTAGCTCCTACGAGCAGTACTTC	.	.	TRBJ2-7	TRBV29-1
CATSRDFMGGYTF	TGTGCCACCAGCAGAGATTTCATGGGTGGCTACACCTTC	.	few	TRBJ1-2	TRBV15
CASSSGRGETEAFF	TGCGCCAGCAGCTCGGGCAGGGGCGAAACTGAAGCTTTCTTT	.	.	TRBJ1-1	TRBV5-1
CASSDAGVYHGYTF	TGTGCCAGCAGTGACGCAGGGGTCTATCATGGCTACACCTTC	.	.	TRBJ1-2	TRBV25-1
CASSRRTDLPSGNTIYF	TGTGCCAGCAGCAGAAGGACAGACTTGCCCTCTGGAAACACCATATATTTT	.	few	TRBJ1-3	TRBV21-1
CASSPASFLGFEGTQYF	TGTGCCAGCTCACCGGCATCCTTTTTGGGCTTCGAAGGGACCCAGTACTTC	.	.	TRBJ2-5	TRBV18
CASGRASTNEKLFF	TGTGCCAGCGGTAGGGCCTCAACTAATGAAAAACTGTTTTTT	.	.	TRBJ1-4	TRBV2
CAWSQGGYYNEQFF	TGTGCCTGGTCACAGGGTGGCTACTACAATGAGCAGTTCTTC	.	.	TRBJ2-1	TRBV30
CASSAPGEGGYTF	TGTGCCAGCAGCGCCCCTGGGGAGGGGGGCTACACCTTC	.	.	TRBJ1-2	TRBV5-4
CASSSLAERTDTQYF	TGCGCCAGCAGCTCCTTAGCGGAGCGCACAGATACGCAGTATTTT	.	.	TRBJ2-3	TRBV5-1
CASSLGSGALSYEQYF	TGTGCCAGCAGCTTAGGCAGTGGCGCCTTGAGCTACGAGCAGTACTTC	.	few	TRBJ2-7	TRBV7-8
CASSADLREETQYF	TGTGCCAGCAGCGCGGACTTAAGGGAGGAGACCCAGTACTTC	.	few	TRBJ2-5	TRBV9
CASSPQGSVGGYTF	TGTGCCAGCAGTCCCCAAGGGAGTGTAGGTGGCTACACCTTC	.	few	TRBJ1-2	TRBV6-6
CATLAGGSYNEQFF	TGTGCCACCTTAGCGGGAGGATCCTACAATGAGCAGTTCTTC	TRBD2	.	TRBJ2-1	TRBV28
CASSRERGYEQYF	TGTGCCAGCAGCCGCGAGCGGGGCTACGAGCAGTACTTC	TRBD2	.	TRBJ2-7	TRBV6-4
CASSQSWANEQFF	TGCGCCAGCAGCCAGTCCTGGGCCAATGAGCAGTTCTTC	.	few	TRBJ2-1	TRBV4-3
CASIPGDSSYNEQFF	TGTGCCAGCATCCCAGGGGATAGCTCCTACAATGAGCAGTTCTTC	.	few	TRBJ2-1	TRBV5-4
CAWQAKAGGLAGTSNF	TGTGCCTGGCAAGCAAAGGCAGGGGGCCTAGCGGGGACTTCTAACTTC	.	few	TRBJ2-4	TRBV30
CASRHDRGYYEQYF	TGTGCCAGCAGACATGACAGGGGGTACTACGAGCAGTACTTC	TRBD1	.	TRBJ2-7	TRBV7-8
CSVDLGTGEEETQYF	TGCAGCGTCGACCTGGGGACAGGGGAGGAGGAGACCCAGTACTTC	TRBD1	few	TRBJ2-5	TRBV29-1
CASSATGGQPQHF	TGTGCCAGCAGCGCTACAGGGGGTCAGCCCCAGCATTTT	TRBD1	.	TRBJ1-5	TRBV7-3
CASSAQGYGYTF	TGTGCCAGCAGTGCACAGGGATATGGCTACACCTTC	.	.	TRBJ1-2	TRBV6-6
CASSQDRTEGTDTQYF	TGCGCCAGCAGCCAAGATCGGACGGAGGGCACAGATACGCAGTATTTT	.	.	TRBJ2-3	TRBV4-1
CASDGTGVGGYTF	TGTGCCAGCGATGGGACTGGGGTAGGTGGCTACACCTTC	.	.	TRBJ1-2	TRBV7-9
CASSQDSGANVLTF	TGTGCCAGCAGTCAGGACTCTGGGGCCAACGTCCTGACTTTC	.	.	TRBJ2-6	TRBV28
CAWSRGQSNQPQHF	TGTGCCTGGAGCAGGGGGCAGTCCAATCAGCCCCAGCATTTT	TRBD1	.	TRBJ1-5	TRBV30
CSVRLSGGATDTQYF	TGCAGCGTCCGACTTAGCGGGGGGGCGACAGATACGCAGTATTTT	TRBD2	few	TRBJ2-3	TRBV29-1
CASSPRDRGGMLNDEQYF	TGTGCCAGCAGCCCTCGGGACAGGGGCGGGATGCTGAACGACGAGCAGTACTTC	TRBD1	.	TRBJ2-7	TRBV11-2
CASSLDSSAQPQHF	TGTGCCAGCAGCTTAGACAGTAGCGCCCAGCCCCAGCATTTT	.	few	TRBJ1-5	TRBV7-2
CASSFPAQETQYF	TGTGCCAGCAGCTTCCCAGCTCAAGAGACCCAGTACTTC	.	.	TRBJ2-5	TRBV5-4
CAWTTGERLETQYF	TGTGCCTGGACCACAGGGGAACGGTTGGAGACCCAGTACTTC	TRBD1	few	TRBJ2-5	TRBV30
CASSAEEETQYF	TGTGCCAGCAGTGCTGAAGAGGAGACCCAGTACTTC	.	few	TRBJ2-5	TRBV7-2
CASSQAGQGHGYTF	TGCGCCAGCAGCCAAGCGGGACAGGGCCATGGCTACACCTTC	TRBD1	.	TRBJ1-2	TRBV4-1
CSAYLAPSGHEQYF	TGCAGCGCTTACCTCGCCCCCTCGGGCCACGAGCAGTACTTC	.	few	TRBJ2-7	TRBV29-1
CSVAQGQGLGYTF	TGCAGCGTTGCACAGGGGCAAGGACTTGGCTACACCTTC	TRBD1	few	TRBJ1-2	TRBV29-1
CASSIPDRPAYF	TGTGCCAGCAGTATACCGGACCGCCCTGCGTACTTC	.	once	TRBJ2-7	TRBV28
CASSQETGTGYGYTF	TGCGCCAGCAGCCAAGAAACCGGGACGGGCTATGGCTACACCTTC	.	few	TRBJ1-2	TRBV4-1
CASSLTGRQGETQYF	TGTGCCAGCAGCTTAACGGGTCGACAGGGGGAGACCCAGTACTTC	TRBD1	.	TRBJ2-5	TRBV7-3
CASSLHTGELFF	TGTGCCAGCAGCCTCCACACCGGGGAGCTGTTTTTT	.	.	TRBJ2-2	TRBV14
CSVAQGGDTQYF	TGCAGCGTTGCTCAGGGGGGAGATACGCAGTATTTT	.	once	TRBJ2-3	TRBV29-1
CASSLQGQAPFSYEQYF	TGCGCCAGCAGCCTACAGGGACAGGCACCATTCTCCTACGAGCAGTACTTC	TRBD1	.	TRBJ2-7	TRBV5-1
CAWSAGYTDTQYF	TGTGCCTGGAGTGCAGGGTACACAGATACGCAGTATTTT	.	many	TRBJ2-3	TRBV30
CAWRLAGGPGTDTQYF	TGTGCCTGGAGGCTAGCGGGAGGGCCCGGCACAGATACGCAGTATTTT	TRBD2	few	TRBJ2-3	TRBV30
CSVYHRLAGQETQYF	TGCAGCGTTTATCACCGACTAGCGGGCCAAGAGACCCAGTACTTC	TRBD2	.	TRBJ2-5	TRBV29-1
CAWDEQFF	TGTGCCTGGGATGAGCAGTTCTTC	.	.	TRBJ2-1	TRBV30
CAHSSYNEQFF	TGTGCCCACAGCTCCTACAATGAGCAGTTCTTC	.	.	TRBJ2-1	TRBV30